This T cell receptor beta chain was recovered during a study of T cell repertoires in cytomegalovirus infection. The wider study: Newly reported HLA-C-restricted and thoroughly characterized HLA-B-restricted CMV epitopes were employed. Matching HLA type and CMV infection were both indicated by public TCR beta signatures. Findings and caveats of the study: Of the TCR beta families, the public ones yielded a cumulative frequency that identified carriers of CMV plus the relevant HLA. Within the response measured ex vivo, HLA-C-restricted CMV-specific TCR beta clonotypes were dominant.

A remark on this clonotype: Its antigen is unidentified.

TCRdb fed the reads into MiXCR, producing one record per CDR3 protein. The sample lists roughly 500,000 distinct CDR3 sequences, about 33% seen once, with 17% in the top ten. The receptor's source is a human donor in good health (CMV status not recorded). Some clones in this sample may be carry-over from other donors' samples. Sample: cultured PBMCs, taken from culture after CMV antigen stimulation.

The CDR3 DNA sequence: TGTGCCAGCAGCCCGTCGTTAGACGACTATGGCTACACCTTC. It yields the protein CASSPSLDDYGYTF. The chain links TRBV5-4 to TRBJ1-2; D remains ambiguous. The V and J ends lost 4 bases and 3 bases respectively, with 13 bases between them. CDR3 length equals 14 residues. Per germline, CDR1 SGHNT and CDR2 YYREEE (reference sequence).